These 14 T cell receptor beta chains originate from one sample sequenced in a study of shared T cell receptors in the human thymus. The protocol was immunoSEQ multiplex PCR, while the TCRdb copy is restricted to in-frame clones and leaves out a portion. This table has about 500,000 clones, approximately 80% appearing once. This same sample was also taken into another study, of human thymus T cells.

The specimen was thymocytes. The receptors shown here come from a boy younger than two with a congenital heart defect.

This clone was observed a handful of times. The chain combines TRBV2 with TRBJ2-3, with a weak D call TRBD2 (6 bases). The length of the CDR3 is 15 residues. Trimming took 3 bases from V and 1 from J, leaving 11 bases between them. Germline V gene lookup returns CDR1 SNHLY and CDR2 FYNNEI. The CDR3 here is CASSEAGGGTDTQYF. The CDR3 DNA reads TGTGCCAGCAGTGAGGCAGGAGGGGGCACAGATACGCAGTATTTT. The variable domain in full, with the rest retrieved from reference TRBV2 and TRBJ2-3, is EPEVTQTPSHQVTQMGQEVILRCVPISNHLYFYWYRQILGQKVEFLVSFYNNEISEKSEIFDDQFSVERPDGSNFTLKIRSTKLEDSAMYFCASSEAGGGTDTQYFGPGTRLTVL.

This rearrangement joins TRBV28 to TRBJ1-1; no firm D call. This CDR3 is 13 amino acids long. Deletions cut 6 bases from V and 2 bases from J, with 10 bases between. CDR1 MDHEN and CDR2 SYDVKM come from the germline V gene. CDR3 coding DNA: TGTGCCAGCAGGGCGGAAGGCAACACTGAAGCTTTCTTT. It translates to CASRAEGNTEAFF.

The chain joins TRBV14 to TRBJ2-1, with 8 bases fitting TRBD2. This CDR3 region has 17 residues. J was trimmed by 5 bases and V by 1 base; bases with no gene match: 10. Germline CDR1 SGHDN, CDR2 FVKESK. CDR3 amino acids: CASSQVAERELHNEQFF. Here the CDR3 DNA reads TGTGCCAGCAGCCAAGTGGCAGAGCGGGAGCTGCACAATGAGCAGTTCTTC.

The J gene is TRBJ2-1, the V gene TRBV29-1, with a possible D match to TRBD1 (5 bases). The CDR3 is 11 residues long. Germline V gives CDR1 SQVTM, CDR2 ANQGSEA. V was trimmed by 2 bases and J by 8 bases, leaving 7 bases between them. The CDR3 nucleotides are TGCAGCGTTGAACTCAGGGATGAGCAGTTCTTC. It yields the protein CSVELRDEQFF.

This clone appeared a single time. The rearrangement joins TRBV30 to TRBJ1-4; 7 bases agree with TRBD1. CDR3 length: 12 residues. Looked up from germline, CDR1 is GTSNPN and CDR2 is SVGIG (reference sequence). Trimming cost V 5 bases and J 8 bases; bases outside gene matches: 5. This chain's CDR3 is CAWGETGEKLFF. The DNA of the CDR3 is TGTGCCTGGGGGGAGACAGGGGAAAAACTGTTTTTT. Combining the CDR3 with reference TRBV30 and TRBJ1-4 gives the whole variable domain SQTIHQWPATLVQPVGSPLSLECTVEGTSNPNLYWYRQAAGRGLQLLFYSVGIGQISSEVPQNLSASRPQDRQFILSSKKLLLSDSGFYLCAWGETGEKLFFGSGTQLSVL.

The rearrangement links TRBV10-3 to TRBJ2-7, with TRBD2 matching over 10 bases. CDR3 length: 14 residues. Trimming removed 3 bases from V and 6 bases from J; junction bases left unmatched: 5. CDR1 is ENHRY and CDR2 is SYGVKD in the germline V gene. The CDR3 region has the DNA TGTGCCATCAGTGACGAGCGGGAGGGCCTCGAGCAGTACTTC. Translated: CAISDEREGLEQYF.

This clone was found a few times. J is TRBJ2-3 and V is TRBV19, with D maybe TRBD1 (6 bases). Trimming left V 8 bases short and J 0 bases short, with 15 bases between. Germline V gene data show CDR1 as LNHDA and CDR2 as SQIVND (reference sequence). The CDR3 loop spans 15 amino acids. CDR3 in amino acids: CASGARTASTDTQYF. CDR3 nucleotide sequence: TGTGCCAGTGGAGCCCGGACAGCTAGCACAGATACGCAGTATTTT.

Only one count was recorded for this clone. The chain employs TRBV29-1 and TRBJ2-1; the D gene is possibly TRBD2 (12 bases). The germline V and J ends were trimmed by 4 bases and 12 bases, with 40 bases remaining between them. Germline V CDR1 and CDR2: SQVTM, ANQGSEA. CDR3 length: 20 amino acids. CDR3 in DNA: TGCAGCGTTGTCGGACAGGGGGCTCACTCCGGGACTAGCGGGCCGCCTAGGCAGTTCTTC. It yields the protein CSVVGQGAHSGTSGPPRQFF.

This rearrangement joins TRBV4-1 to TRBJ2-1; TRBD2 aligns across 9 bases. CDR1 and CDR2 from the germline V gene are MGHRA and YSYEKL. After removal of 4 bases from V and 2 bases from J, the junction contained 9 bases not matched to a gene. This CDR3 comprises 17 residues. Written as DNA, the CDR3 is TGCGCCAGCAGCCTCCCTAGCGGGAAGCCACCCTACAATGAGCAGTTCTTC. It specifies CASSLPSGKPPYNEQFF.

The chain joins TRBV7-9 to TRBJ2-7; TRBD2 matches at 11 bases. Germline loops: CDR1 SEHNR, CDR2 FQNEAQ (reference sequence). This CDR3 has 14 residues. J was trimmed by 2 bases and V by 5 bases; bases with no gene match: 2. CDR3 DNA: TGTGCCAGCAGCGATAGCGGGAGGGCCTACGAGCAGTACTTC. This encodes CASSDSGRAYEQYF.

V usage is TRBV7-2 and J usage is TRBJ2-5; TRBD1 matches 9 bases. This CDR3 has 14 amino acids. Germline CDR1 is SGHTA and CDR2 is FQGNSA. V lost 4 bases and J lost 3; bases outside the gene matches: 3. The CDR3 loop is CASSSRQGEETQYF. CDR3 nucleotide sequence: TGTGCCAGCAGCTCAAGACAGGGGGAAGAGACCCAGTACTTC.

V and J are TRBV27 and TRBJ2-3, with D perhaps TRBD2 (5 bases). Trimming shortened V by 10 bases and J by 3 bases, and 17 bases separated the two germline ends. Per the germline V gene, CDR1 is MNHEY and CDR2 is SMNVEV (reference sequence). The CDR3 sequence is 14 residues long. CDR3 DNA: TGTGCCACAAACAGCCCCGGGGATACAGATACGCAGTATTTT. Its translation is CATNSPGDTDTQYF.

V is TRBV9 and J is TRBJ2-7, with D possibly being TRBD2 (6 bases). This CDR3 spans 15 amino acids. CDR1 SGDLS and CDR2 YYNGEE come from the germline V gene. V was shortened by 3 bases and J by 5 bases, with 18 bases between the two germline ends. The CDR3: CASSARDSLPDEQYF. CDR3 in DNA: TGTGCCAGCAGCGCCCGGGACTCCCTACCCGACGAGCAGTACTTC. Variable domain in full (rest from reference TRBV9 and TRBJ2-7): DSGVTQTPKHLITATGQRVTLRCSPRSGDLSVYWYQQSLDQGLQFLIQYYNGEERAKGNILERFSAQQFPDLHSELNLSSLELGDSALYFCASSARDSLPDEQYFGPGTRLTVT.

The V gene is TRBV7-8, the J gene TRBJ2-5; the match to TRBD1 covers 11 bases. The assigned J gene may be wrong: the sequence end matches TRBJ2-7 better. Germline CDR1 and CDR2: SGHVS and FQNEAQ. The CDR3 is 15 amino acids. In nucleotides, the CDR3 is TGTGCCAGCAGCTCGGGACAGGGGGTCTCCTACGAGCAGTACTTC. Translating it yields CASSSGQGVSYEQYF.